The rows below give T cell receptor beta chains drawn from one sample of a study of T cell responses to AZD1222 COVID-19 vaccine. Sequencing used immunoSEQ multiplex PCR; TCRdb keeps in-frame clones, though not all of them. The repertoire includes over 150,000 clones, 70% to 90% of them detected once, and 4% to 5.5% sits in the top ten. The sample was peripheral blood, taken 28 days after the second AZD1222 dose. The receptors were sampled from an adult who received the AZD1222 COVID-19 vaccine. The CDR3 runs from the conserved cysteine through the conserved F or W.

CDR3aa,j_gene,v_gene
CASSLDGNTIYF,TRBJ1-3,TRBV5-1
CASNQLNSGANVLTF,TRBJ2-6,TRBV7-2
CASSERSTDTQYF,TRBJ2-3,TRBV10-1
CASSPQGGDTIYF,TRBJ1-3,TRBV18
CATSTIGNEQFF,TRBJ2-1,TRBV6-5
CASSEARLAGGQPGELFF,TRBJ2-2,TRBV2
CASSPDRKYGYTF,TRBJ1-2,TRBV7-2
CASSYEGREAFF,TRBJ1-1,TRBV5-4
CASSQVGSSTDTQYF,TRBJ2-3,TRBV4-2
CASSLSIGQVYGYTF,TRBJ1-2,TRBV27
CASSFRGQGGENTIYF,TRBJ1-3,TRBV11-2
CSVRPGWGMANTEAFF,TRBJ1-1,TRBV29-1
CASSESGPPYEQYF,TRBJ2-7,TRBV10-1
CASSQEGYGSVVIFGSPLHF,TRBJ1-6,TRBV3-1/TRBV3-2
CAYREGAGGYTF,TRBJ1-2,TRBV30
CASSPQGAGNEQFF,TRBJ2-1,TRBV5-1
CASSVSAIGYNEQFF,TRBJ2-1,TRBV9
CASSAPGYYYGYTF,TRBJ1-2,TRBV7-9
CASSLTGDRADEQYF,TRBJ2-7,TRBV7-3
CASSLERTGTYEQYF,TRBJ2-7,TRBV4-3
CASSLYGGGPGELFF,TRBJ2-2,TRBV7-9
CASSRVASEETQYF,TRBJ2-5,TRBV3-1/TRBV3-2
CASSQVIGAGAFF,TRBJ1-1,TRBV14
CASSYWTGRGTEAFF,TRBJ1-1,TRBV6-5
CASSYDNGGEKLFF,TRBJ1-4,TRBV11-2
CASSQAVPVSGEQFF,TRBJ2-1,TRBV4-1
CASPPKTGANEQYF,TRBJ2-7,TRBV6-4
CASSELTGSGELFF,TRBJ2-2,TRBV25-1
CASSYTGTGSYEQYF,TRBJ2-7,TRBV4-1
CASSYAMNTEAFF,TRBJ1-1,TRBV7-9
CASSLETYTEAFF,TRBJ1-1,TRBV11-2
CASSRTVSNQPQHF,TRBJ1-5,TRBV6-6
CASSLARHNVATDTQYF,TRBJ2-3,TRBV5-8
CASSADNSYEQYF,TRBJ2-7,TRBV18
CASSPSAQGQHHTNSGNTIYF,TRBJ1-3,TRBV4-1
CASDNEGYGYTF,TRBJ1-2,TRBV6-6
CASSAQGTYYGYTF,TRBJ1-2,TRBV9
CASSSEGGGNIQYF,TRBJ2-4,TRBV11-2
CASSLTGQGNYYEQYF,TRBJ2-7,TRBV5-1
CASSFSGANYGYTF,TRBJ1-2,TRBV27
CASSLGAYNEQFF,TRBJ2-1,TRBV13